The count of the clone carrying this TCR beta chain is one. The data are from a study of technical replicates of blood from a few donors. Repertoires were generated with immunoSEQ multiplex PCR, while TCRdb's copy carries only in-frame clones and drops some. Of about 80,000 clones listed, around 92% were seen once; the top ten hold roughly 0.37%. V lost 5 bases to trimming and J lost 5 bases; unmatched junction nucleotides: 8. The CDR3 loop spans 14 amino acids. The germline CDR1 and CDR2 sequences are SGHAT and FQNNGV. Material: T cells isolated from PBMCs. The source is a human donor in good health. The chain has TRBV11-2 and TRBJ2-5; 7 bases line up with TRBD1. The CDR3, as DNA: TGTGCCAGCAGCCAGACAGGGTTATGGGAGACCCAGTACTTC. Translating it yields CASSQTGLWETQYF.